Many counts were recorded for the clone carrying this TCR beta chain. Antigen unknown. A NOSPECS grade of at least 4, a Clinical Activity Score of at least 3 and duration under 3 months were recorded in ophthalmopathy patients. This sample is part of a study of T cells in Graves' hyperthyroidism and ophthalmopathy. Amplified TCR beta CDR3 regions derived from RNA transcripts. HTBI primers were used for first-round RT-PCR of the TCR CDR3. TCRdb reprocessed the multiplex PCR reads via MiXCR and lists one record per CDR3 protein. There are 500,000 to 650,000 distinct CDR3 sequences in the sample; roughly a sixth occur only once, and approximately 16% lies in the top ten. Germline-derived CDR1 and CDR2 are DFQATT and SNEGSKA (reference sequence). V was pared by 6 bases and J by 3 bases, with 5 bases of the junction left unmatched. There are 13 residues in the CDR3. Study findings and constraints: Most expanded thyroid clonotypes above 0.001 recurred in blood.

This TCR derives from a woman younger than 35 with Graves' ophthalmopathy. The J gene is TRBJ1-5, the V gene TRBV20-1; 7 positions agree with TRBD1. Sequenced sample: blood. As DNA, the CDR3 is TGCAGTGCGTCGGGACAGATCAATCAGCCCCAGCATTTT. This encodes CSASGQINQPQHF.